This T cell receptor (beta chain) was sequenced for a study of breast tumors, draining lymph nodes, adjacent tissues. Axillary draining lymph nodes of breast cancer patients supplied the node samples. TCRdb re-derived calls from the multiplex PCR reads in MiXCR, one entry per CDR3 protein. The table lists about 130,000 distinct CDR3 sequences, 20% of them singletons. The sample taken for sequencing was axillary lymph node tissue. This TCR was recovered from a female donor with breast cancer. Some clones in this sample may be carry-over from other donors' samples.

This CDR3 reads CATSREKFVSQFTGELFF. CDR3 DNA: TGTGCCACCAGCAGAGAGAAGTTTGTCTCCCAGTTCACCGGGGAGCTGTTTTTT. The genes are TRBV15 and TRBJ2-2; D not resolved. The V gene lost 0 bases and the J gene lost 4 bases, with 18 bases spanning the gap. Germline V gives CDR1 LNHNV, CDR2 YYDKDF (reference sequence). This CDR3 has 18 residues.